The TCR beta chain under discussion was sequenced for a study of radiotherapy plus CTLA-4 blockade in lung cancer. Study overall: Patients showed objective responses in under 20% of cases, and disease control was achieved by 31%.

This clone came up a few times. The target antigen is unknown. This CDR3 has 15 amino acids. Germline values: CDR1 LNHDA, CDR2 SQIVND (reference sequence). Trimming removed 6 bases from V and 2 bases from J; junction bases left unmatched: 7. General observations from the study: After radiotherapy and ipilimumab, tumor-derived clones expanded in peripheral blood. Increased serum interferon-beta after radiation also reportedly predicted response strongly.

TCRdb's copy holds only in-frame clones and misses some; the assay was immunoSEQ multiplex PCR. The sample contains around 78,000 clones, around 79% of which appear only once. This sequence joins TRBV19 and TRBJ2-5; 9 nucleotides align to TRBD1. The input for sequencing was peripheral blood, taken from a patient treated with radiotherapy plus ipilimumab. This receptor was obtained from a human donor with non-small cell lung cancer who had a partial response to radiotherapy plus ipilimumab. Some clones in this sample may be carry-over from other donors' samples. CDR3 loop: CASRGGQGLQETQYF. CDR3 coding DNA: TGTGCCAGTAGGGGAGGACAGGGGTTACAAGAGACCCAGTACTTC.